The present TCR beta chain was sequenced within a study of T-cell reconstitution after alpha-beta-depleted transplantation in children. Findings of the study overall: T cells produced anew were the main source of T-cell counts and diversity one year after transplant. Expanded graft clones numbering several hundred reportedly gave rise to alpha-beta T cells about two months after transplant.

Using unique molecular identifiers, the investigators prepared the TCRbeta library. MiXCR was run by TCRdb on the PCR reads, yielding one entry per CDR3 protein. This table holds about 470,000 distinct CDR3 sequences, 43% found once. This clonotype occurred once. Its cognate antigen is unknown. The CDR3 is 15 residues long. The ends were cut back, 0 bases at V and 5 bases at J, with 14 bases in the middle. The germline gives CDR1 SGDLS, CDR2 YYNGEE. The TCR sequence derives from a girl aged 2 to 10 with aplastic anemia, due to receive a stem cell transplant. V and J are TRBV9 and TRBJ2-5; D is possibly TRBD1 (6 bases). The specimen comprised PBMCs, sampled before TCRalphabeta/CD19-depleted stem cell transplant. CDR3: CASSVAPDSLETQYF. The CDR3 nucleotides read TGTGCCAGCAGCGTAGCCCCGGACAGTCTCGAGACCCAGTACTTC.